This T cell receptor beta chain was recovered during a study of control samples from healthy donors and cancer patients (dated by TCRdb to about 2020). Library creation used the immunoSEQ multiplex PCR assay. The table was pulled from immuneACCESS by TCRdb, which kept in-frame rearrangements only. Such tables lose some clones; where checked, under half of the loss comes from unresolved V genes, and the rest has no known cause. Recorded for this sample are about 130,000 clones; roughly 89% of them occurred a single time. The ten most abundant clones make up more than 6.5% of the sample. The germline V gene yields SGHTS for CDR1 and YDEGEE for CDR2. Reading from cysteine to phenylalanine, the CDR3 counts 15 amino acids. CDR3 DNA is the only sequence kept; it has 45 bases, read in frame from the first base. Clipping removes 3 bases from V and 5 bases from J, with 7 as the unmatched junction base count.

Notes on this clone: No antigen is known for it. Per-base qualities were not stored, and no clone one base away is much larger.

The chain uses TRBV5-8 and TRBJ1-2; 10 bases in between match TRBD1. The material sequenced was PBMCs. This receptor was identified in a man aged 45-65 years with head and neck cancer. DNA sequence: TGTGCCAGCAGCTCGGAGCCGGGACAGGGGTATGGCTACACCTTC. It codes for CASSSEPGQGYGYTF. The reference TRBV5-8 and TRBJ1-2 proteins fill in what lies around the CDR3, so the full variable domain reads EAGVTQSPTHLIKTRGQQATLRCSPISGHTSVYWYQQALGLGLQFLLWYDEGEERNRGNFPPRFSGRQFPNYSSELNVNALELEDSALYLCASSSEPGQGYGYTFGSGTRLTVV.